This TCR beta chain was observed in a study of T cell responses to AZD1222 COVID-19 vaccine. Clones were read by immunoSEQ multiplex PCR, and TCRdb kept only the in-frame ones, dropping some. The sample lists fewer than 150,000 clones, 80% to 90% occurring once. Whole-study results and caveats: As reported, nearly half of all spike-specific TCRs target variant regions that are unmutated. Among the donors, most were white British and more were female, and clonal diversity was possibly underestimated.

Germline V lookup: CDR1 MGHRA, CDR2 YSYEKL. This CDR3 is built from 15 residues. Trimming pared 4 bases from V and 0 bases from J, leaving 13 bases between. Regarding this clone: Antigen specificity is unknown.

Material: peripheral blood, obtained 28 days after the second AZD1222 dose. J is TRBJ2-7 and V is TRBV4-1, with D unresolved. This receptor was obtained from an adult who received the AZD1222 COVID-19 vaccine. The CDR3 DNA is TGCGCCAGCAGCCGCCCAGACGGGTCCTCCTACGAGCAGTACTTC. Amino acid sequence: CASSRPDGSSYEQYF.